This T cell receptor beta chain was found in a study of blood T cell repertoires in COVID-19. Overall study context: Some COVID-19 samples were acute and others convalescent; all came from the United States, Italy and Spain. The analysed material was cDNA or gDNA that came from T cells, B-cell-depleted T cells, or PBMCs.

Study processing details: Amplified reference gene primers provided the basis for estimating nucleated cell counts. The protocol was immunoSEQ multiplex PCR, while the TCRdb copy is restricted to in-frame clones and leaves out a portion. V, J and clone size were drawn from that table, and D and trimming were deduced from the DNA. The data show about 120,000 clones, 86% seen once. Germline-derived CDR1 and CDR2 are MNHEY and SVGEGT. V shed 4 bases and J shed 2 bases, with 20 bases lying between them. This CDR3 region has 18 residues. The chain has TRBV6-2 or TRBV6-3 and TRBJ2-2; D may be TRBD2 (6 bases). This TCR came from a man aged 65 to 85 who had recovered from COVID-19. Sequencing was carried out using peripheral blood. The CDR3 coding sequence is TGTGCCAGCAGTTCTCCAGGGAGACGGAGGGCAAACACCGGGGAGCTGTTTTTT. This encodes CASSSPGRRRANTGELFF.